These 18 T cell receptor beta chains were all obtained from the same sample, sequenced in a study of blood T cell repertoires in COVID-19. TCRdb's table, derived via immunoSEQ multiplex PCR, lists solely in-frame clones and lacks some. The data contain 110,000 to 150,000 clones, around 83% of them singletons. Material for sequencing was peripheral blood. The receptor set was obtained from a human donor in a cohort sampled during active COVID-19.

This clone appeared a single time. The CDR3 loop reads CASSQERLKSGRANTGELFF. In DNA form, the CDR3 reads TGTGCCAGCAGCCAAGAAAGACTAAAGAGCGGGAGGGCGAACACCGGGGAGCTGTTTTTT. V is TRBV3-1 (or the pseudogene TRBV3-2) and J is TRBJ2-2, with 10 positions matching TRBD2. CDR1 and CDR2 from the germline V gene are LGHDT and YNNKEL (reference sequence). J gave up 0 bases and V 0 bases, and 10 bases lay outside the gene matches. The CDR3 has 20 amino acids.

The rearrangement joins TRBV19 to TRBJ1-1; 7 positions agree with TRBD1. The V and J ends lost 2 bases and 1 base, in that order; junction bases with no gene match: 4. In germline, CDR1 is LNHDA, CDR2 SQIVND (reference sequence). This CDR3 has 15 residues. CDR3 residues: CASSIPGQPNTEAFF. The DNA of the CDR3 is TGTGCCAGTAGTATACCGGGACAGCCGAACACTGAAGCTTTCTTT.

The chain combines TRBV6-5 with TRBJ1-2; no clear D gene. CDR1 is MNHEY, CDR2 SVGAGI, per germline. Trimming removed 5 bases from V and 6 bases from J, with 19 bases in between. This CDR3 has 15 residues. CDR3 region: CASSPPGVVRDGYTF. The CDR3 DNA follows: TGTGCCAGCAGTCCACCAGGTGTGGTTAGAGATGGCTACACCTTC.

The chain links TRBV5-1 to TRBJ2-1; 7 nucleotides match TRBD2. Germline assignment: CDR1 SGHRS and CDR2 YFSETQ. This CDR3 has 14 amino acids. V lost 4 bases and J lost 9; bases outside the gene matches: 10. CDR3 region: CASSPLAGVTEQFF. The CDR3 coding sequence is TGCGCCAGCAGCCCCCTGGCGGGAGTCACTGAGCAGTTCTTC.

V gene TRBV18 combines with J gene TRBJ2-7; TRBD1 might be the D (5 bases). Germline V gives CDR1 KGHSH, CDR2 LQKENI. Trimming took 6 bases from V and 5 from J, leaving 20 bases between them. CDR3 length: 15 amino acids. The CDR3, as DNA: TGTGCCAGCTCCGAAGGGTGGGGTCCACAGGACGAGCAGTACTTC. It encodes CASSEGWGPQDEQYF.

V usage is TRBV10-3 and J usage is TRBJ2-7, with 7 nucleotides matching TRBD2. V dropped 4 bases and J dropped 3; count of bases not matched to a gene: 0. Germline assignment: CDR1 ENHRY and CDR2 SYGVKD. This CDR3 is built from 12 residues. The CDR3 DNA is TGTGCCATCAGTGGGGGGGGCTACGAGCAGTACTTC. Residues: CAISGGGYEQYF.

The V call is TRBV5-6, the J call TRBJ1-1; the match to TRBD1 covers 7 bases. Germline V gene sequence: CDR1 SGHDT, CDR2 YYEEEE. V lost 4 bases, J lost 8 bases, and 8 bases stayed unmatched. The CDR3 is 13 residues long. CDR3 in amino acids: CASSRDSENEAFF. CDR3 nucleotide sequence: TGTGCCAGCAGCCGGGACAGCGAAAACGAAGCTTTCTTT.

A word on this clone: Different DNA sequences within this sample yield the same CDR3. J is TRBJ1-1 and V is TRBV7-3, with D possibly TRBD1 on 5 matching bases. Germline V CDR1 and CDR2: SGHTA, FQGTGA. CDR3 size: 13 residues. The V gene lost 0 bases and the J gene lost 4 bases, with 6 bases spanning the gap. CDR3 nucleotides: TGTGCCAGCAGCTTAACGGGGGGCACTGAAGCTTTCTTT. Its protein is CASSLTGGTEAFF.

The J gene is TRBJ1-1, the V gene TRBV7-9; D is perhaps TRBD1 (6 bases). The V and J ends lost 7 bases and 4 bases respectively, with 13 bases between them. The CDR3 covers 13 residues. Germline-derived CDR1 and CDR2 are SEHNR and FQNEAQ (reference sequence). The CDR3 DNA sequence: TGTGCCAGCATCAACCAGGGGCCCACTGAAGCTTTCTTT. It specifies CASINQGPTEAFF.

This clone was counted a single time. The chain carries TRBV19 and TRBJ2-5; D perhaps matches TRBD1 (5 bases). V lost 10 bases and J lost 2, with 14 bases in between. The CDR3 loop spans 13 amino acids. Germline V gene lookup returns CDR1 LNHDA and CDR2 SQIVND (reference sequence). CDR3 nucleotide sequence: TGTGCCACCTCTCCAGGGTTGCAAGAGACCCAGTACTTC. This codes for CATSPGLQETQYF.

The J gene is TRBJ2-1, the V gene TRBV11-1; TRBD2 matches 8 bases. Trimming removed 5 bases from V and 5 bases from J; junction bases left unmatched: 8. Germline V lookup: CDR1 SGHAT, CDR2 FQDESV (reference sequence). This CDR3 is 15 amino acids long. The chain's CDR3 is CASSVTSGSHNEQFF. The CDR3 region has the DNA TGTGCCAGCAGCGTAACTAGCGGCAGCCACAATGAGCAGTTCTTC.

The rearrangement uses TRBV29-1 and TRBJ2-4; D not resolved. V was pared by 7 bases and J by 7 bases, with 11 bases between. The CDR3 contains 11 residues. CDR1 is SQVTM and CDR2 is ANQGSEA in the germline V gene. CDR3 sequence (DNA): TGCAGCGGGGCCCGTGGGAACATTCAGTACTTC. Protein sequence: CSGARGNIQYF.

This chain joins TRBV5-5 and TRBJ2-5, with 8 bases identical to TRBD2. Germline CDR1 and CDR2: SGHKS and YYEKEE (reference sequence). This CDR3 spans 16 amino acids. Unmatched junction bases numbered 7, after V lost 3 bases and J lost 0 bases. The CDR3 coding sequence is TGTGCCAGCAGCTCTGGACTAGCCGTCCACCAAGAGACCCAGTACTTC. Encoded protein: CASSSGLAVHQETQYF.

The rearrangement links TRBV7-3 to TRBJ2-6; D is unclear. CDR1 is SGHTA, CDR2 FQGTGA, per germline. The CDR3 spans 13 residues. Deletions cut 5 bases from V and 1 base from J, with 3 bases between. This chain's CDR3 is CASSQSGANVLTF. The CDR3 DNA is TGTGCCAGCAGCCAGTCTGGGGCCAACGTCCTGACTTTC.

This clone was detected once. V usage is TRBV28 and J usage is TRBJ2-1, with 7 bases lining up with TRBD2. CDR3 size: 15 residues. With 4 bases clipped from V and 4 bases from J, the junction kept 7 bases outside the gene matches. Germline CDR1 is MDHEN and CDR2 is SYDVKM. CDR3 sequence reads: CASSSPPSGYNEQFF. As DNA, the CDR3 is TGTGCCAGCAGTTCCCCGCCTAGCGGATACAATGAGCAGTTCTTC.

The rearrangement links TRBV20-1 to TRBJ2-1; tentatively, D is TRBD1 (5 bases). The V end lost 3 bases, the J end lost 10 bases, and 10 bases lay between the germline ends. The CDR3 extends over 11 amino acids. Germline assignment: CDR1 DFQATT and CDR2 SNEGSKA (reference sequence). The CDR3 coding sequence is TGCAGTGCTAGCAGGGAAGGGGAGCAGTTCTTC. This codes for CSASREGEQFF.

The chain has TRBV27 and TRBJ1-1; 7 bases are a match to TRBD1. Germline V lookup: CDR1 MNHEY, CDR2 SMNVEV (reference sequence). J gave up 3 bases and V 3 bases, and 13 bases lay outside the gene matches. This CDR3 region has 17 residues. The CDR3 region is CASSLRTVYTGDTEAFF. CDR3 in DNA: TGTGCCAGCAGTTTGCGGACAGTTTATACAGGGGACACTGAAGCTTTCTTT.

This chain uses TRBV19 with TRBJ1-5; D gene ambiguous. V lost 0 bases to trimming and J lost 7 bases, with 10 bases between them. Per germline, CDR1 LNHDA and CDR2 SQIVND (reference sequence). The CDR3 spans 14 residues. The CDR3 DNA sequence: TGTGCCAGTAGTATAGAGGCTGGTCGACAGCCCCAGCATTTT. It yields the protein CASSIEAGRQPQHF.